This T cell receptor (beta chain) comes out of a study of T-cell memory formation after mild COVID-19. Overall study context: Across donors, TCR clusters were largely donor specific. Study-wide findings and caveats: Day 15 to 85 contracting clones showed balanced CD4/CD8; later expanders leaned CD4+.

The CDR3 sequence is 13 residues long. Trimming pared 4 bases from V and 7 bases from J, leaving 13 bases between. In germline, CDR1 is MNHNS, CDR2 SASEGT. This clonotype showed up just a few times. Its target is not known. TCRdb analysed the 5' RACE reads with MiXCR anew, one entry per CDR3 protein. The sample includes around 320,000 distinct CDR3 sequences, roughly an eighth of them seen just once. The chain uses TRBV6-1 and TRBJ1-1; D is unresolved. Material for sequencing was PBMCs or a T cell subset sorted from them (not recorded which). This sequence originates from a man aged 18 to 29 who had mild COVID-19 (a few samples of this study predate the infection). Cell type and time point are not known. The DNA of the CDR3 is TGTGCCAGCAGTGTTTTCTCGGTGTATGAAGCTTTCTTT. It translates to CASSVFSVYEAFF.